This TCR beta chain stems from a study of OX40 agonist ivuxolimab in advanced cancers. Study-wide background: Patients enrolled in dose escalation were diagnosed with hepatocellular carcinoma, melanoma, renal cell or head and neck cancer.

Exclusion applied to patients with autoimmune disease history or systemic immunosuppression. Profiling relied on immunoSEQ multiplex PCR, and the TCRdb table lists in-frame clones only, not all of them. This sample has 70,000 or so clones, with 85% to 90% found just once. Notes on the study in general: Among patients with partial responses at 0.1-3.0 mg/kg, clonal expansion was among the lowest.

As concerns this clone: Its cognate antigen is unknown.

V was shortened by 0 bases and J by 4 bases, with 11 bases between the two germline ends. CDR3 size: 15 residues. Looked up from germline, CDR1 is SGHNT and CDR2 is YYREEE (reference sequence). The sequences come from CD4+ or CD8+ T cells sorted from blood, collected in a trial of the OX40 agonist ivuxolimab. This chain joins TRBV5-4 and TRBJ2-1; D not resolved. This receptor was obtained from an adult with an advanced solid tumor such as melanoma, head and neck, liver or kidney cancer. CDR3 sequence reads: CASSLDTQSYNEQFF. The CDR3 coding sequence is TGTGCCAGCAGCTTGGATACTCAAAGTTACAATGAGCAGTTCTTC.